Shown below are 17 T cell receptor beta chains from a single sample sequenced in a study of blood T cell repertoires in COVID-19. Assay used: immunoSEQ multiplex PCR; TCRdb lists only in-frame clones, some missing. Of 150,000 to 200,000 clones listed, approximately 83% are singletons. Specimen: peripheral blood. The receptors were gathered from a man aged 55 to 70 with acute or convalescent COVID-19.

This clone was observed once. The chain uses TRBV7-3 and TRBJ2-1; 11 bases fit TRBD2. CDR1 SGHTA and CDR2 FQGTGA come from the germline V gene. The trim removed 4 bases at V and 3 bases at J, leaving 5 bases unmatched. This CDR3 is built from 16 residues. In DNA, the CDR3 is TGTGCCAGCAGCTCCGGCGGGACTAGCGGCTACAATGAGCAGTTCTTC. Its protein is CASSSGGTSGYNEQFF.

The chain employs TRBV6-6 and TRBJ2-5; D is uncertain. The CDR3 is 14 residues long. The V and J ends lost 6 bases and 5 bases respectively, with 16 bases between them. Germline V gives CDR1 MNHNY, CDR2 SVGAGI (reference sequence). CDR3 residues: CASRGSGGTETQYF. The CDR3 nucleotides are TGTGCCAGCAGAGGATCGGGTGGCACGGAGACCCAGTACTTC.

By share of the sample, this clone is medium-sized. The rearrangement links TRBV9 to TRBJ1-1, with D maybe TRBD1 (5 bases). The CDR3 consists of 13 residues. V lost 3 bases and J lost 7, with 13 bases in between. The V gene's germline CDR1 is SGDLS and CDR2 YYNGEE. The DNA of the CDR3 is TGTGCCAGCAGCGCCGGCGGGGGTAATGAAGCTTTCTTT. Translation gives CASSAGGGNEAFF.

The V and J genes are TRBV7-8 and TRBJ1-2; D is undetermined. In germline, CDR1 is SGHVS, CDR2 FQNEAQ. The ends were cut back, 2 bases at V and 1 base at J, with 8 bases in the middle. The CDR3 length is 14 residues. The CDR3 reads CASSLRLDNYGYTF. The CDR3 nucleotides read TGTGCCAGCAGCTTAAGATTAGATAACTATGGCTACACCTTC.

This chain connects TRBV24-1 to TRBJ2-7; TRBD1 aligns across 9 bases. The V and J ends lost 4 bases and 6 bases, in that order; junction bases with no gene match: 3. The germline V gene encodes CDR1 KGHDR and CDR2 SFDVKD. This CDR3 region has 13 residues. This CDR3 is CATSDGTGREQYF. The DNA of the CDR3 is TGTGCCACCAGTGACGGGACAGGGCGCGAGCAGTACTTC.

The sample holds one count of this clone. The genes are TRBV28 and TRBJ1-6, with D maybe TRBD1 (5 bases). CDR1 is MDHEN and CDR2 is SYDVKM in the germline V gene. The V end was cut by 6 bases, the J end by 13 bases, with 16 bases between. CDR3 length: 13 residues. CDR3: CASRIRGPGPLHF. CDR3 nucleotides: TGTGCCAGCAGAATTAGGGGCCCCGGTCCCCTCCACTTT.

The chain joins TRBV5-1 to TRBJ2-1, with 7 bases that match TRBD2. The length of the CDR3 is 14 residues. Germline V lookup: CDR1 SGHRS, CDR2 YFSETQ. Trimming cost V 7 bases and J 9 bases; bases outside gene matches: 13. In nucleotides, the CDR3 is TGCGCCAGCGGGGGGGTGGACCGGGGCCCTGAGCAGTTCTTC. Amino acid sequence: CASGGVDRGPEQFF.

V usage is TRBV14 and J usage is TRBJ2-1; TRBD2 matches 11 bases. V shed 4 bases and J 5 bases; nucleotides not matched to a gene: 7. The germline V gene has CDR1 SGHDN and CDR2 FVKESK. This CDR3 has 16 residues. CDR3 nucleotide sequence: TGTGCCAGCAGCCCACTGACTAGCGGGGCCCACAATGAGCAGTTCTTC. This gives the protein CASSPLTSGAHNEQFF.

The CDR3 bases are TGTGCCAGCGGTCGGGCTGAAGCTTTCTTT. Translating gives CASGRAEAFF. The chain has TRBV6-5 and TRBJ1-1, with no clear D. Trimming removed 8 bases from V and 6 bases from J, with 7 bases in between. The length of the CDR3 is 10 residues. Germline CDR1 and CDR2: MNHEY and SVGAGI.

Many counts were recorded for this clone. The DNA for the CDR3 is TGTGCCAGCAGTCTACAGGGGGCGAACACTGAAGCTTTCTTT. This codes for CASSLQGANTEAFF. The J gene is TRBJ1-1, the V gene TRBV2; TRBD1 matches 9 bases. V shed 5 bases and J 1 base; nucleotides not matched to a gene: 2. In germline, CDR1 is SNHLY, CDR2 FYNNEI. The CDR3 covers 14 residues. The full variable domain, with the rest looked up from reference TRBV2 and TRBJ1-1, is EPEVTQTPSHQVTQMGQEVILRCVPISNHLYFYWYRQILGQKVEFLVSFYNNEISEKSEIFDDQFSVERPDGSNFTLKIRSTKLEDSAMYFCASSLQGANTEAFFGQGTRLTVV.

The V call is TRBV5-1, the J call TRBJ2-5; TRBD1 might be the D (6 bases). V shed 4 bases and J shed 1 base, with 11 bases lying between them. Per the germline V gene, CDR1 is SGHRS and CDR2 is YFSETQ. This CDR3 has 14 amino acids. CDR3 in amino acids: CASSPLDSQETQYF. The CDR3 nucleotides read TGCGCCAGCAGCCCCCTGGACAGCCAAGAGACCCAGTACTTC.

The V call is TRBV5-1, the J call TRBJ1-3; perhaps TRBD1 as D (6 bases). Trimming took off 6 bases at V and 3 bases at J, with 13 bases between the two ends. The CDR3 is 14 residues long. Germline V gives CDR1 SGHRS, CDR2 YFSETQ. CDR3 sequence (DNA): TGCGCCAGCACCACGGGGGGGCTTGGAAACACCATATATTTT. This translates into CASTTGGLGNTIYF.

The chain combines TRBV16 with TRBJ1-5; D perhaps matches TRBD1 (5 bases). The V end lost 0 bases, the J end lost 7 bases, and 10 bases lay between the germline ends. The CDR3 length is 14 residues. Germline CDR1 and CDR2: KGHSY and FQNENV. CDR3 residues: CASSQSQGEQPQHF. The CDR3 bases are TGTGCCAGCAGCCAATCCCAGGGCGAACAGCCCCAGCATTTT.

This chain uses TRBV27 with TRBJ2-7; tentative D call: TRBD1 (6 bases). Per germline, CDR1 MNHEY and CDR2 SMNVEV (reference sequence). Trimming left V 6 bases short and J 2 bases short, with 14 bases between. The CDR3 spans 14 residues. The DNA for the CDR3 is TGTGCCAGCAGCCCGACAGGAGCTGCCTACGAGCAGTACTTC. The encoded protein is CASSPTGAAYEQYF.

This chain links TRBV5-1 with TRBJ2-2, with unresolved D. V shed 1 base and J shed 0 bases, with 10 bases lying between them. Germline loops: CDR1 SGHRS, CDR2 YFSETQ. The length of the CDR3 is 16 residues. The CDR3 DNA follows: TGCGCCAGCAGCTTGCTTACAGCAGCGAACACCGGGGAGCTGTTTTTT. Translation: CASSLLTAANTGELFF.

The V call is TRBV18, the J call TRBJ2-1; 7 bases map to TRBD2. Trimming removed 3 bases from V and 0 bases from J; junction bases left unmatched: 2. The CDR3 is 15 residues long. Per the germline V gene, CDR1 is KGHSH and CDR2 is LQKENI. CDR3 loop: CASSPLAVSYNEQFF. For the CDR3, the DNA is TGTGCCAGCTCACCCCTAGCGGTCTCCTACAATGAGCAGTTCTTC.

This chain uses TRBV9 with TRBJ2-3, with 11 bases lining up with TRBD2. The CDR3 is 19 residues long. CDR1 and CDR2 (germline): SGDLS, YYNGEE. The V segment lost 0 bases and the J segment 0 bases; nucleotides outside the gene matches: 9. In DNA form, the CDR3 reads TGTGCCAGCAGCGTAGGCCCGGGGACTAGCGGCGACAGCACAGATACGCAGTATTTT. Its protein product is CASSVGPGTSGDSTDTQYF.